The clone carrying this TCR beta chain was seen many times. V was shortened by 1 base and J by 1 base, with 6 bases between the two germline ends. The CDR3 runs to 14 residues. Germline V CDR1 and CDR2: LNHNV, YYDKDF (reference sequence). Time point indicated: pre-sensitization, week 0. Regarding treatment: therapeutic diphenylcyclopropenone sensitization with weekly scalp DPC. Blood sampling preceded each patch test application. The entry originates in a study of human T cells and chemical hapten exposure. On the study more broadly: Variation in per-sample TCR yields came mainly from small pooled library volume differences.

TCRdb reprocessed the RACE reads with MiXCR, giving one entry per CDR3 protein. Among tens of thousands of distinct CDR3 sequences listed, 9.9% were seen once. The receptor comes from a man aged 35 to 55 with alopecia areata. Some clones in this sample may be carry-over from other donors' samples. The chain employs TRBV15 and TRBJ2-3; no firm D call. The source was whole blood, collected in connection with sensitization to the hapten diphenylcyclopropenone (DPC). CDR3 in amino acids: CATSRGTGTDTQYF. The CDR3 coding sequence is TGTGCCACCAGCAGAGGAACTGGCACAGATACGCAGTATTTT. The full variable domain, completed using reference TRBV15 and TRBJ2-3, is DAMVIQNPRYQVTQFGKPVTLSCSQTLNHNVMYWYQQKSSQAPKLLFHYYDKDFNNEADTPDNFQSRRPNTSFCFLDIRSPGLGDTAMYLCATSRGTGTDTQYFGPGTRLTVL.